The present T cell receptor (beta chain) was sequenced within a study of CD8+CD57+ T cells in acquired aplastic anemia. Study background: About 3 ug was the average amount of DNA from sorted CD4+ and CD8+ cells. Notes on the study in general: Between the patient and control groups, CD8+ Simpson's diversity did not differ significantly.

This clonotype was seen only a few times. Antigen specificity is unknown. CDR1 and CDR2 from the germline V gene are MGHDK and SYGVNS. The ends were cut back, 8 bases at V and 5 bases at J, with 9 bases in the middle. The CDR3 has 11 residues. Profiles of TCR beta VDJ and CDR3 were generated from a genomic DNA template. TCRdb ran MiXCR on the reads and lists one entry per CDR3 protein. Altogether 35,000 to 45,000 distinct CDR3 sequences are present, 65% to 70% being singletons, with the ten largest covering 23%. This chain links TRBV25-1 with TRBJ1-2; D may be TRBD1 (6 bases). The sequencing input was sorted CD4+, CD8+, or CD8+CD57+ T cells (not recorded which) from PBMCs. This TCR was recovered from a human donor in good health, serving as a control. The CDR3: CASGQGYGYTF. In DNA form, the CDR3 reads TGTGCCAGCGGGCAGGGGTATGGCTACACCTTC.